These T cell receptor beta chains were read from a single sample in a study of blood T cell repertoires in COVID-19. Assay used: immunoSEQ multiplex PCR; TCRdb lists only in-frame clones, some missing. This sample has about 68,000 clones, with roughly 84% found just once. The source material was peripheral blood. The receptors were gathered from a man aged 45 to 65 with active COVID-19. Each CDR3 is given with its conserved first and last residue. Each record gives: V gene, D gene, clone size, CDR3 length, J gene, CDR3 DNA, CDR3 protein. D genes are given only for firm matches. Clone size appears in some rows only: once, few, many, or a class for an expanded clone.

v_gene: TRBV19
d_gene: NA
abundance: few
len: 14
j_gene: TRBJ1-5
CDR3nt: TGTGCCAGTAGTTCTTCAGGGTTGAATCAGCCCCAGCATTTT
CDR3aa: CASSSSGLNQPQHF

v_gene: TRBV28
d_gene: TRBD1
abundance: NA
len: 15
j_gene: TRBJ2-7
CDR3nt: TGTGCCAGCAGTCCCTCCTCAGGGGGCAGGTACGAGCAGTACTTC
CDR3aa: CASSPSSGGRYEQYF

v_gene: TRBV6-2/TRBV6-3
d_gene: TRBD1
abundance: once
len: 15
j_gene: TRBJ1-5
CDR3nt: TGTGCCAGCAGCTGGACAGGACTTAGCAATCAGCCCCAGCATTTT
CDR3aa: CASSWTGLSNQPQHF

v_gene: TRBV30
d_gene: NA
abundance: NA
len: 13
j_gene: TRBJ1-6
CDR3nt: TGTGCCTGGAGTTACGGTGATAATTCACCCCTCCACTTT
CDR3aa: CAWSYGDNSPLHF

v_gene: TRBV3-1/TRBV3-2
d_gene: NA
abundance: NA
len: 12
j_gene: TRBJ2-3
CDR3nt: TGTGCCAGCGGGTCGGGAACAGATACGCAGTATTTT
CDR3aa: CASGSGTDTQYF

v_gene: TRBV15
d_gene: NA
abundance: NA
len: 18
j_gene: TRBJ1-4
CDR3nt: TGTGCCACCAGCAGGGGGCCACCTCGAGGGAGGACTAATGAAAAACTGTTTTTT
CDR3aa: CATSRGPPRGRTNEKLFF

v_gene: TRBV6-1
d_gene: NA
abundance: NA
len: 15
j_gene: TRBJ2-7
CDR3nt: TGTGCCAGCAGTGAACGGGAAGTGGCCATCTACGAGCAGTACTTC
CDR3aa: CASSEREVAIYEQYF

v_gene: TRBV4-2
d_gene: TRBD2
abundance: once
len: 15
j_gene: TRBJ2-7
CDR3nt: TGTGCCAGCAGCCAAAGCGGGGGGGCCTTCTACGAGCAGTACTTC
CDR3aa: CASSQSGGAFYEQYF

v_gene: TRBV5-6
d_gene: NA
abundance: NA
len: 15
j_gene: TRBJ1-1
CDR3nt: TGTGCCAGCAGCCCGGCCAGGGGCCGAGGGACTGAAGCTTTCTTT
CDR3aa: CASSPARGRGTEAFF

v_gene: TRBV30
d_gene: NA
abundance: NA
len: 16
j_gene: TRBJ1-6
CDR3nt: TGTGCCTGGAGTGACCGGTGGAGCTCCTATAATTCACCCCTCCACTTT
CDR3aa: CAWSDRWSSYNSPLHF

v_gene: TRBV28
d_gene: NA
abundance: few
len: 12
j_gene: TRBJ2-7
CDR3nt: TGTGCCAGCAGCCCCCCCCAAGGGGCCCCCTACTTC
CDR3aa: CASSPPQGAPYF

v_gene: TRBV18
d_gene: NA
abundance: NA
len: 16
j_gene: TRBJ1-5
CDR3nt: TGTGCCAGCTCACTCAATCCGGGACACCATAATCAGCCCCAGCATTTT
CDR3aa: CASSLNPGHHNQPQHF

v_gene: TRBV3-1/TRBV3-2
d_gene: TRBD2
abundance: NA
len: 15
j_gene: TRBJ2-7
CDR3nt: TGTGCCAGCAGCGCGACTAGCGGGGCGATCTACGAGCAGTACTTC
CDR3aa: CASSATSGAIYEQYF

v_gene: TRBV7-2
d_gene: TRBD1
abundance: NA
len: 15
j_gene: TRBJ1-1
CDR3nt: TGTGCCAGCAGCTCGAGGACAGGGTCGAACACTGAAGCTTTCTTT
CDR3aa: CASSSRTGSNTEAFF

v_gene: TRBV5-1
d_gene: TRBD2
abundance: NA
len: 16
j_gene: TRBJ2-3
CDR3nt: TGCGCCAGCAGGATGGGAGCATTAGCGGGGGCAGATACGCAGTATTTT
CDR3aa: CASRMGALAGADTQYF

v_gene: TRBV19
d_gene: NA
abundance: NA
len: 15
j_gene: TRBJ1-4
CDR3nt: TGTGCCAGTGAGGCGGGTCAGGCGGGGGGAGAAAAACTGTTTTTT
CDR3aa: CASEAGQAGGEKLFF

v_gene: TRBV6-5
d_gene: TRBD2
abundance: few
len: 16
j_gene: TRBJ2-1
CDR3nt: TGTGCCAGCAGTTTCCGGACTAGCGGGGGGAAGAATGAGCAGTTCTTC
CDR3aa: CASSFRTSGGKNEQFF

v_gene: TRBV15
d_gene: TRBD1
abundance: NA
len: 14
j_gene: TRBJ2-1
CDR3nt: TGTGCCACCATTGACAGGGTGTCCTACAATGAGCAGTTCTTC
CDR3aa: CATIDRVSYNEQFF

v_gene: TRBV4-3
d_gene: TRBD2
abundance: NA
len: 16
j_gene: TRBJ2-2
CDR3nt: TGCGCCAGCAGCCCTGGGACTAGCGGTGACACCGGGGAGCTGTTTTTT
CDR3aa: CASSPGTSGDTGELFF

v_gene: TRBV20-1
d_gene: NA
abundance: NA
len: 14
j_gene: TRBJ2-3
CDR3nt: TGCAGTGCTGGTGGGCCCCCACGCACAGATACGCAGTATTTT
CDR3aa: CSAGGPPRTDTQYF

v_gene: TRBV2
d_gene: TRBD1
abundance: NA
len: 13
j_gene: TRBJ1-1
CDR3nt: TGTGCCAGCAGTGAAGAGGGGGCGACTGAAGCTTTCTTT
CDR3aa: CASSEEGATEAFF

v_gene: TRBV3-1/TRBV3-2
d_gene: TRBD1
abundance: once
len: 17
j_gene: TRBJ2-3
CDR3nt: TGTGCCAGCAGCCAAGATTCCTGGGACAGGGAGACGGATACGCAGTATTTT
CDR3aa: CASSQDSWDRETDTQYF

v_gene: TRBV24-1
d_gene: TRBD1
abundance: once
len: 14
j_gene: TRBJ1-1
CDR3nt: TGTGCCACCAGTGATTTCAGGGGGCTTACTGAAGCTTTCTTT
CDR3aa: CATSDFRGLTEAFF

v_gene: TRBV5-1
d_gene: NA
abundance: NA
len: 17
j_gene: TRBJ2-7
CDR3nt: TGCGCCAGCAGCTTGAGGCCTTTAGCGACGGGGGTCTACGAGCAGTACTTC
CDR3aa: CASSLRPLATGVYEQYF

v_gene: TRBV19
d_gene: TRBD2
abundance: once
len: 17
j_gene: TRBJ2-2
CDR3nt: TGTGCCAGTAGTCCGGAAACTAGCGGGAAGCGCACCGGGGAGCTGTTTTTT
CDR3aa: CASSPETSGKRTGELFF

v_gene: TRBV24-1
d_gene: TRBD1
abundance: NA
len: 15
j_gene: TRBJ2-7
CDR3nt: TGTGCCACCAGTGATTACGGGACAGGGGGCGACGAGCAGTACTTC
CDR3aa: CATSDYGTGGDEQYF

v_gene: TRBV5-4
d_gene: NA
abundance: NA
len: 15
j_gene: TRBJ2-3
CDR3nt: TGTGCCAGCACCACCCGGACAAGCTCCACAGATACGCAGTATTTT
CDR3aa: CASTTRTSSTDTQYF

v_gene: TRBV25-1
d_gene: TRBD2
abundance: NA
len: 17
j_gene: TRBJ2-7
CDR3nt: TGTGCCAGCAGTGAAGGAGCTAGCGGGAGGGTCTCCTACGAGCAGTACTTC
CDR3aa: CASSEGASGRVSYEQYF

v_gene: TRBV6-5
d_gene: NA
abundance: NA
len: 15
j_gene: TRBJ1-4
CDR3nt: TGTGCCAGCAGTCCACGACAGGTTTTTAATGAAAAACTGTTTTTT
CDR3aa: CASSPRQVFNEKLFF

v_gene: TRBV7-7
d_gene: TRBD2
abundance: NA
len: 15
j_gene: TRBJ2-5
CDR3nt: TGTGCTAGCAGCTTTGGGGGGGTCGATGGAGAGACCCAGTACTTC
CDR3aa: CASSFGGVDGETQYF

v_gene: TRBV5-1
d_gene: TRBD2
abundance: NA
len: 14
j_gene: TRBJ2-7
CDR3nt: TGCGCCAGCAGCCCGACTAGCGGGGCTTCGGAGCAGTACTTC
CDR3aa: CASSPTSGASEQYF

v_gene: TRBV19
d_gene: NA
abundance: NA
len: 16
j_gene: TRBJ2-2
CDR3nt: TGTGCCAGTAGTATAGACTCACGACTAGACCCAGGGGAGCTGTTTTTT
CDR3aa: CASSIDSRLDPGELFF

v_gene: TRBV19
d_gene: TRBD2
abundance: NA
len: 15
j_gene: TRBJ2-3
CDR3nt: TGTGCCAGTAGTATAAGACGGGGGGGCACAGATACGCAGTATTTT
CDR3aa: CASSIRRGGTDTQYF

v_gene: TRBV19
d_gene: TRBD1
abundance: NA
len: 19
j_gene: TRBJ2-2
CDR3nt: TGTGCCAGTAGTAGATGGGACAGGGGCGCATCTTCGAACACCGGGGAGCTGTTTTTT
CDR3aa: CASSRWDRGASSNTGELFF

v_gene: TRBV12-3/TRBV12-4
d_gene: TRBD1
abundance: few
len: 13
j_gene: TRBJ2-7
CDR3nt: TGTGCCAGCGGACGGTTAGGGGGCGGAGAGCAGTACTTC
CDR3aa: CASGRLGGGEQYF

v_gene: TRBV7-3
d_gene: TRBD1
abundance: NA
len: 13
j_gene: TRBJ2-3
CDR3nt: TGTGCCAGCAGCTCACAGGGGACAGATACGCAGTATTTT
CDR3aa: CASSSQGTDTQYF

v_gene: TRBV9
d_gene: NA
abundance: NA
len: 11
j_gene: TRBJ1-3
CDR3nt: TGTGCCAGCAGCGTAGGGCCCGACATATATTTT
CDR3aa: CASSVGPDIYF